The 12 T cell receptor beta chains presented below share a single source sample, sequenced in a study of technical replicates of blood from a few donors. Sequencing was performed with immunoSEQ multiplex PCR; in TCRdb, only in-frame clones are kept and a portion is missing. The sample lists 70,000 to 95,000 clones, 90% to 95% occurring once. Sequencing input: T cells isolated from PBMCs. Source of these receptors: a human donor in good health.

About this clone itself: The junction and the germline gene differ at one end; a read error may be behind it. The J gene is TRBJ2-7, the V gene TRBV19, with D possibly being TRBD1 (5 bases). Germline CDR1 LNHDA, CDR2 SQIVND (reference sequence). This CDR3 region has 11 residues. The CDR3 loop is CASTSDGALLF. CDR3 nucleotide sequence: TGTGCCAGTACCTCGGATGGGGCCTTATTGTTC. The variable domain in full, with the rest retrieved from reference TRBV19 and TRBJ2-7, is DGGITQSPKYLFRKEGQNVTLSCEQNLNHDAMYWYRQDPGQGLRLIYYSQIVNDFQKGDIAEGYSVSREKKESFPLTVTSAQKNPTAFYLCASTSDGALLFGPGTRLTVT.

The chain recombines TRBV28 with TRBJ1-5; D is possibly TRBD1 (6 bases). This CDR3 contains 16 residues. V was clipped by 6 bases and J by 2 bases, with 17 bases between them. Germline V CDR1 and CDR2: MDHEN, SYDVKM. The CDR3 sequence: CASRSGETGGNQPQHF. In DNA form, the CDR3 reads TGTGCCAGCAGGAGTGGGGAGACAGGCGGCAATCAGCCCCAGCATTTT.

The chain couples TRBV5-1 to TRBJ2-7; TRBD2 agrees at 9 bases. The V and J ends lost 2 bases and 0 bases, in that order; junction bases with no gene match: 6. The germline V gene encodes CDR1 SGHRS and CDR2 YFSETQ. The CDR3 spans 16 residues. The CDR3: CASSFSSGESSYEQYF. In nucleotides, the CDR3 is TGCGCCAGCAGCTTCTCTAGCGGGGAGAGCTCCTACGAGCAGTACTTC. Looking up the rest from reference TRBV5-1 and TRBJ2-7 gives the full variable domain: KAGVTQTPRYLIKTRGQQVTLSCSPISGHRSVSWYQQTPGQGLQFLFEYFSETQRNKGNFPGRFSGRQFSNSRSEMNVSTLELGDSALYLCASSFSSGESSYEQYFGPGTRLTVT.

On this clone: Other DNA sequences from this sample encode an identical CDR3 as well. The V and J genes are TRBV5-1 and TRBJ2-7; 8 positions agree with TRBD2. The CDR3 spans 15 residues. Germline CDR1 SGHRS, CDR2 YFSETQ. Trimming took 0 bases from V and 1 from J; bases not matched to a gene: 3. This CDR3 is CASSLVGGGSYEQYF. The CDR3 bases are TGCGCCAGCAGCTTGGTCGGGGGGGGATCCTACGAGCAGTACTTC.

The V gene is TRBV5-1, the J gene TRBJ2-4, with D hard to call. The V end was cut by 2 bases, the J end by 3 bases, with 15 bases between. The germline CDR1 and CDR2 sequences are SGHRS and YFSETQ. The CDR3 has 16 amino acids. Here the CDR3 DNA reads TGCGCCAGCAGCTTAACTATCGGAAAAATCAAAAACATTCAGTACTTC. It yields the protein CASSLTIGKIKNIQYF.

V is TRBV4-1 and J is TRBJ2-3, with D possibly being TRBD1 (5 bases). The CDR3 spans 15 residues. With 0 bases removed from V and 6 bases from J, the gap between germline ends came to 13 bases. Germline loops: CDR1 MGHRA, CDR2 YSYEKL. The CDR3 here is CASSQESKGLDTQYF. The CDR3 DNA follows: TGCGCCAGCAGCCAAGAATCGAAGGGGTTGGATACGCAGTATTTT.

This rearrangement joins TRBV7-2 to TRBJ2-7, with 8 bases that match TRBD2. CDR3 length: 15 residues. V trimming: 5 bases; J trimming: 5 bases; junction bases outside the gene matches: 11. CDR1 and CDR2 from the germline V gene are SGHTA and FQGNSA. The CDR3 DNA reads TGTGCCAGCAGCGCCACTAGCGGACTCTCGGACGAGCAGTACTTC. Protein: CASSATSGLSDEQYF.

The rearrangement uses TRBV13 and TRBJ2-2; 7 positions agree with TRBD2. Germline CDR1 is PRHDT and CDR2 is FYEKMQ (reference sequence). Trimming at V came to 2 bases and at J to 5 bases, leaving 11 bases not matched to a gene. This CDR3 spans 17 amino acids. CDR3 sequence reads: CASSLSGLGVGTGELFF. The CDR3 DNA reads as TGTGCCAGCAGCTTATCAGGACTAGGGGTCGGAACCGGGGAGCTGTTTTTT.

The chain carries TRBV4-1 and TRBJ2-6, with TRBD1 matching 8 bases. This CDR3 is 21 amino acids long. V lost 8 bases and J lost 0; bases outside the gene matches: 21. In germline, CDR1 is MGHRA, CDR2 YSYEKL. CDR3 sequence (DNA): TGCGCCAGCCTCGATCGTTTCAGGGGGCCTCCAAAAGGCTCTGGGGCCAACGTCCTGACTTTC. It yields the protein CASLDRFRGPPKGSGANVLTF.

The gene calls are TRBV7-2 and TRBJ1-6; TRBD1 matches at 8 bases. Germline loops: CDR1 SGHTA, CDR2 FQGNSA. There are 15 residues in the CDR3. Trimming removed 5 bases from V and 10 bases from J; junction bases left unmatched: 10. Here the CDR3 reads CASSPRQGIGSPLHF. The CDR3 DNA follows: TGTGCCAGCAGCCCGCGACAGGGGATAGGCTCACCCCTCCACTTT.

The chain joins TRBV4-1 to TRBJ1-2, with 11 bases fitting TRBD1. The CDR3 has 18 amino acids. Germline assignment: CDR1 MGHRA and CDR2 YSYEKL. V gave up 4 bases and J gave up 5 bases; unmatched junction bases: 15. CDR3 nucleotide sequence: TGCGCCAGCAGCCCTCGCGGACAGGGGGCGCCGTTACGGTATGGCTACACCTTC. It codes for CASSPRGQGAPLRYGYTF.

The chain uses TRBV29-1 and TRBJ1-5; the D gene is possibly TRBD1 (6 bases). The germline CDR1 and CDR2 sequences are SQVTM and ANQGSEA. V lost 6 bases and J 7 bases, leaving 16 bases between the germline ends. CDR3 length: 13 residues. The CDR3 loop is CSVGTGIGQPQHF. As DNA, the CDR3 is TGCAGCGTCGGTACAGGGATCGGACAGCCCCAGCATTTT.